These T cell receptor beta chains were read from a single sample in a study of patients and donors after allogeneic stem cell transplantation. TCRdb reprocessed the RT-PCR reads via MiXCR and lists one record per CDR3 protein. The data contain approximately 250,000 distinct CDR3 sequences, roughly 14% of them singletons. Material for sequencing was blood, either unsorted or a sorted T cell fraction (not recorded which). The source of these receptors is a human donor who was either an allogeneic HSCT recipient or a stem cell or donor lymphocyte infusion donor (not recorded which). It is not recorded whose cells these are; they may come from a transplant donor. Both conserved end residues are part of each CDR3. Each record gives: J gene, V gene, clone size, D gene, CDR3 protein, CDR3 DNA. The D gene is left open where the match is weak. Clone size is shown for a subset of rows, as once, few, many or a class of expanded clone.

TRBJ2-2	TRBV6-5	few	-	CASSYSPLGANTGELFF	TGTGCCAGCAGTTACTCTCCCCTGGGCGCGAACACCGGGGAGCTGTTTTTT
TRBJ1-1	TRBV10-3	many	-	CAISEMVNTEAFF	TGTGCCATCAGTGAGATGGTGAACACTGAAGCTTTCTTT
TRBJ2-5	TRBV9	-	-	CASSVAGLQGGETQYF	TGTGCCAGCAGCGTAGCCGGCCTACAGGGAGGAGAGACCCAGTACTTC
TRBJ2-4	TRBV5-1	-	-	CASSETGSRAKNIQYF	TGCGCCAGCAGCGAAACAGGGTCGCGCGCCAAAAACATTCAGTACTTC
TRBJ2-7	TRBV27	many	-	CASSLFSGGGGEQYF	TGTGCCAGCAGTTTGTTCTCTGGGGGAGGGGGCGAGCAGTACTTC
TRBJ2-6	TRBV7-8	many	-	CASSLVPGISSGANVLTF	TGTGCCAGCAGCTTAGTTCCAGGGATCAGCTCTGGGGCCAACGTCCTGACTTTC
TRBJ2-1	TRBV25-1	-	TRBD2	CASSQNSQASGIVYNEQFF	TGTGCCAGCAGCCAAAATTCCCAGGCTAGCGGGATTGTCTACAATGAGCAGTTCTTC
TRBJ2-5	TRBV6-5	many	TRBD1	CASSYEAGGRETQYF	TGTGCCAGCAGTTACGAGGCAGGGGGCCGGGAGACCCAGTACTTC
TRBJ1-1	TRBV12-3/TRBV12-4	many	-	CASSLQGTEAFF	TGTGCCAGCAGTCTTCAGGGCACTGAAGCTTTCTTT
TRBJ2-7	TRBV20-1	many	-	CSARRSSTYEQYF	TGCAGTGCTAGACGGTCGAGCACCTACGAGCAGTACTTC
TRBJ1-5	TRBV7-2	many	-	CASSLEGRGYSNQPQHF	TGTGCCAGCAGCTTAGAAGGCAGGGGATATAGCAATCAGCCCCAGCATTTT
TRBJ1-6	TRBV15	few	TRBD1	CATSIDRGNSPLHF	TGTGCCACCAGCATCGACAGGGGTAATTCACCCCTCCACTTT
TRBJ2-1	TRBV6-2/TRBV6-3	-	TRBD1	CASSRPGTGDNEQFF	TGTGCCAGCAGCAGACCCGGGACAGGAGACAATGAGCAGTTCTTC
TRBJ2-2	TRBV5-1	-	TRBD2	CASSSTSSRLAGGGGELFF	TGCGCCAGCAGCTCAACCTCCAGCCGACTAGCGGGAGGGGGAGGGGAGCTGTTTTTT
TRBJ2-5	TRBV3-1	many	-	CASSQLRQETQYF	TGTGCCAGCAGCCAACTCCGCCAAGAGACCCAGTACTTC
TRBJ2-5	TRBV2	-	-	CASLADAMGTQYF	TGTGCCAGCTTGGCTGACGCTATGGGGACCCAGTACTTC
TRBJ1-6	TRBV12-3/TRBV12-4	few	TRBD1	CASSLTGQGAPGRSPLHF	TGTGCCAGCAGTTTAACGGGACAGGGGGCTCCCGGTCGGTCACCCCTCCACTTT
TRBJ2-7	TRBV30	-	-	CAWRTAWTYEQYF	TGTGCCTGGAGGACGGCTTGGACTTACGAGCAGTACTTC
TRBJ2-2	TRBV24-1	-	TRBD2	CATSDGLAGGGANTGELFF	TGTGCCACCAGTGACGGACTAGCGGGAGGGGGGGCGAACACCGGGGAGCTGTTTTTT
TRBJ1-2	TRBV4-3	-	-	CASSQDMRAGGGGYTF	TGCGCCAGCAGCCAAGATATGAGGGCAGGCGGAGGCGGCTACACCTTC
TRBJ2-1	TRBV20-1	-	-	CSARDSSDMNEQFF	TGCAGTGCTAGAGATTCGTCGGATATGAATGAGCAGTTCTTC
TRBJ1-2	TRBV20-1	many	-	CSARGDKHGYTF	TGCAGTGCTAGAGGGGACAAGCACGGCTACACCTTC
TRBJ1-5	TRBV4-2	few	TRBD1	CASSQGIGQGATYQPQHF	TGTGCCAGCAGCCAAGGGATTGGACAGGGGGCGACTTATCAGCCCCAGCATTTT
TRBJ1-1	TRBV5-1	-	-	CASSPRADGVTEAFF	TGCGCCAGCAGCCCCCGGGCGGACGGAGTAACTGAAGCTTTCTTT
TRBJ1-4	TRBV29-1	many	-	CSVGDNEEKLFF	TGCAGCGTTGGAGACAACGAAGAAAAACTGTTTTTT
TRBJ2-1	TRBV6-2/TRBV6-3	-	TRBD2	CASSSPWAGGRTNEQFF	TGTGCCAGCAGTTCCCCGTGGGCGGGGGGGCGAACAAATGAGCAGTTCTTC
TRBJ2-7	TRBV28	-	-	CASTDPSRGGQYF	TGTGCCAGCACGGACCCCAGCCGAGGCGGGCAGTACTTC
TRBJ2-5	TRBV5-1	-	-	CASHLEQETQYF	TGCGCCAGCCATCTGGAACAAGAGACCCAGTACTTC
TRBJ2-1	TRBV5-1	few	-	CASSGEAALSYNEQFF	TGCGCCAGCAGCGGAGAGGCGGCTCTCTCCTACAATGAGCAGTTCTTC
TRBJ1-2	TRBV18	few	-	CASSPSDYGYTF	TGTGCCAGCTCACCGTCGGATTATGGCTACACCTTC
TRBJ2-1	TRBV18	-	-	CASSPQSSYNEQFF	TGTGCCAGCTCACCCCAGAGCTCCTACAATGAGCAGTTCTTC
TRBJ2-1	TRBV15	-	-	CATSRGSPSEQFF	TGTGCCACCAGCAGAGGGTCTCCTAGTGAGCAGTTCTTC
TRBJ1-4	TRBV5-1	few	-	CASSPGGLATNEKLFF	TGCGCCAGCAGCCCCGGTGGACTAGCAACTAATGAAAAACTGTTTTTT
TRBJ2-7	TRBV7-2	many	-	CASSLAGAGFTYEQYF	TGTGCCAGCAGCTTAGCGGGAGCGGGCTTCACCTACGAGCAGTACTTC
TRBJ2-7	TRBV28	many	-	CASREDTYEQYF	TGTGCCAGCAGGGAAGACACCTACGAGCAGTACTTC
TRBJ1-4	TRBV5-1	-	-	CASSLEAGFNEKLFF	TGCGCCAGCAGCTTGGAGGCGGGGTTCAATGAAAAACTGTTTTTT
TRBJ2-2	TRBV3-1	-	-	CASSHGGYTGELFF	TGTGCCAGCAGCCACGGGGGATACACCGGGGAGCTGTTTTTT
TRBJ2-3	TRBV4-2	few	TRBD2	CASSQERTAGGPSWTQYF	TGTGCCAGCAGCCAAGAAAGGACCGCGGGGGGCCCCTCGTGGACGCAGTATTTT
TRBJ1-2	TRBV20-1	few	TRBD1	CSASTQGAGLVGYTF	TGCAGTGCTAGCACGCAGGGGGCAGGTTTAGTTGGCTACACCTTC
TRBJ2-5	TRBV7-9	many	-	CASSFLRDQETQYF	TGTGCCAGCAGCTTTCTCAGGGATCAAGAGACCCAGTACTTC
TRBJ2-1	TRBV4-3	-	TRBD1	CASSQDRDREQFF	TGCGCCAGCAGCCAAGATCGGGACAGAGAGCAGTTCTTC
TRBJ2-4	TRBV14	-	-	CASSQAPLAKTYF	TGTGCCAGCAGCCAAGCCCCCCTAGCTAAGACGTACTTC
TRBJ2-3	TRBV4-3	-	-	CASSQMTGGADTQYF	TGCGCCAGCAGCCAAATGACCGGTGGGGCAGATACGCAGTATTTT
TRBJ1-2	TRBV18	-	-	CASSPPNRAPYGYTF	TGTGCCAGCTCACCACCGAACAGGGCCCCATATGGCTACACCTTC
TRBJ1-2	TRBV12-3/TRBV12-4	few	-	CASSSRQSGYTF	TGTGCCAGCAGTTCCCGACAGAGTGGCTACACCTTC
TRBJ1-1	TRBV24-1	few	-	CATRGAGAGEAFF	TGTGCCACCAGAGGGGCAGGGGCCGGGGAGGCTTTCTTT
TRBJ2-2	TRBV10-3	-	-	CAISNTGELFF	TGTGCCATCAGCAACACCGGGGAGCTGTTTTTT
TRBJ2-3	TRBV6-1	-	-	CASSRGGLDIITTDTQYF	TGTGCCAGCAGTAGGGGGGGCCTTGATATAATTACAACGGATACGCAGTATTTT
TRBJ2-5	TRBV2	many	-	CASRADGRLGETQYF	TGTGCCAGCAGGGCGGACGGGAGATTGGGAGAGACCCAGTACTTC
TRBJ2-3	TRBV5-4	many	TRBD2	CASSLVSGRRGTQYF	TGTGCCAGCAGCTTGGTTAGCGGGAGGCGTGGTACGCAGTATTTT
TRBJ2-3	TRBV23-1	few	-	CASSRGGRDTDTQYF	TGCGCCAGCAGTCGTGGGGGAAGGGACACAGATACGCAGTATTTT
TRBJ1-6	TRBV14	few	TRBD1	CASSQEGRGLSPLHF	TGTGCCAGCAGCCAAGAGGGCAGGGGGCTCTCACCCCTCCACTTT
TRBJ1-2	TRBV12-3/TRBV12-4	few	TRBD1	CASSFGGQARRGYTF	TGTGCCAGCAGTTTTGGGGGACAGGCGAGGAGGGGCTACACCTTC
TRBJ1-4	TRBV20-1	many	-	CSATLGTGGYEKLFF	TGCAGTGCTACCCTCGGGACGGGAGGTTATGAAAAACTGTTTTTT
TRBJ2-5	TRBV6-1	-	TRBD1	CASREDRGRLETQYF	TGTGCCAGCAGGGAAGACAGGGGGCGCTTAGAGACCCAGTACTTC